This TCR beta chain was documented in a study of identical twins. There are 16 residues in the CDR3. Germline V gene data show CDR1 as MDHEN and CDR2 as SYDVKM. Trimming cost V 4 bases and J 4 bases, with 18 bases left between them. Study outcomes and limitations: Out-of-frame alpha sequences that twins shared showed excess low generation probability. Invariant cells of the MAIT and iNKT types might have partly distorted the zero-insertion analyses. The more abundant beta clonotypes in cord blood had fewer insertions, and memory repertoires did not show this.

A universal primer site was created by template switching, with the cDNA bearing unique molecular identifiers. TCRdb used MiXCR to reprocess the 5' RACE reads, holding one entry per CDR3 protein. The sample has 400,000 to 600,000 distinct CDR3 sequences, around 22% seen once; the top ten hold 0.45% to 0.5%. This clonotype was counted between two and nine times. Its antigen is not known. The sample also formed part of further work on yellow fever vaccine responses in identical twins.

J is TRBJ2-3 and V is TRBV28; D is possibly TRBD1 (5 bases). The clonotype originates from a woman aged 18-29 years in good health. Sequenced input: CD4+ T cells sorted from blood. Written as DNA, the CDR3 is TGTGCCAGCAGTTACACTCAGGGAAAGCTTTCAGATACGCAGTATTTT. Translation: CASSYTQGKLSDTQYF.